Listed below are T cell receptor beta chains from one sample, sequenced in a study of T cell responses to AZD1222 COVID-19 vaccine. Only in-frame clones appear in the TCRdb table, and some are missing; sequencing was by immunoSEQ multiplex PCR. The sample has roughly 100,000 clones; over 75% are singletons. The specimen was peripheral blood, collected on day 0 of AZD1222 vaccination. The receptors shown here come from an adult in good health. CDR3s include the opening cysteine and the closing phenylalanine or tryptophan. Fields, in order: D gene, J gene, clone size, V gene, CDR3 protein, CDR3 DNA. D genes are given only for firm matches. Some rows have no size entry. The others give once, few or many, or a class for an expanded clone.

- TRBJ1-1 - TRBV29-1 CSVGKGSTEAFF TGCAGCGTTGGGAAGGGGAGCACTGAAGCTTTCTTT
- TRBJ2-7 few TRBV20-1 CSAMEGGEQYF TGCAGTGCTATGGAAGGGGGCGAGCAGTACTTC
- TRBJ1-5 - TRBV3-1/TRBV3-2 CASSQATGSNQPQHF TGTGCCAGCAGCCAAGCTACCGGCTCTAATCAGCCCCAGCATTTT
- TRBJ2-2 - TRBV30 CAWSAQGPGELFF TGTGCCTGGAGTGCACAGGGCCCCGGGGAGCTGTTTTTT
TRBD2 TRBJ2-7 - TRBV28 CASSWTSTGGLEQYF TGTGCCAGCAGTTGGACTAGCACGGGAGGTCTCGAGCAGTACTTC
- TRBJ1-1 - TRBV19 CASSPGLTNTEAFF TGTGCCAGTAGTCCGGGACTCACGAACACTGAAGCTTTCTTT
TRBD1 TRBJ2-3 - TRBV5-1 CASSIGQASTDTQYF TGCGCCAGCAGCATAGGACAGGCTAGCACAGATACGCAGTATTTT
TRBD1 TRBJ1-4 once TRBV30 CAWSGTGATTEKLFF TGTGCCTGGAGTGGGACAGGGGCTACGACTGAAAAACTGTTTTTT
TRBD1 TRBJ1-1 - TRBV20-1 CSAAPGQGTFF TGCAGTGCAGCTCCGGGACAGGGAACTTTCTTT
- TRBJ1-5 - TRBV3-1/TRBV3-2 CASSQDRQGSQPQHF TGTGCCAGCAGCCAAGATCGGCAGGGAAGTCAGCCCCAGCATTTT
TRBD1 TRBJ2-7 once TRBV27 CASSSNTGGPSYEQYF TGTGCCAGCAGTTCGAATACAGGGGGCCCCTCCTACGAGCAGTACTTC
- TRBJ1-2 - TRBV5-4 CASSSGSASYTF TGTGCCAGCAGCTCTGGGAGCGCAAGCTACACCTTC
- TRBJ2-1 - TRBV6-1 CASSEALHEQFF TGTGCCAGCAGTGAAGCGCTCCACGAGCAGTTCTTC
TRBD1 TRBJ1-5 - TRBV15 CATSGPWTGDIQPQHF TGTGCCACCAGCGGGCCGTGGACAGGGGATATTCAGCCCCAGCATTTT
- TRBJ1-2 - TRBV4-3 CASSQEGVDSYGYTF TGCGCCAGCAGCCAAGAAGGGGTGGACTCCTATGGCTACACCTTC
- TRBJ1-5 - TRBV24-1 CATSDGDNNQPQHF TGTGCCACATCAGACGGGGACAACAATCAGCCCCAGCATTTT
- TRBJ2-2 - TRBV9 CASSVGPGAGELFF TGTGCCAGCAGCGTAGGTCCGGGTGCCGGGGAGCTGTTTTTT
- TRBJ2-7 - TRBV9 CASNQGDGRHEQYF TGTGCCAGCAACCAAGGGGACGGCCGCCACGAGCAGTACTTC
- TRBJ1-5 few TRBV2 CASSRRDSNQPQHF TGTGCCAGCAGCCGCCGGGACAGCAATCAGCCCCAGCATTTT
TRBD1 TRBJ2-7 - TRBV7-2 CASSLTGTGQSYEQYF TGTGCCAGCAGCCTCACCGGGACAGGGCAGAGCTACGAGCAGTACTTC
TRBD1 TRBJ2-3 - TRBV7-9 CASTLLNGGQGSYF TGTGCCAGCACCTTACTTAATGGGGGACAGGGTTCGTATTTT
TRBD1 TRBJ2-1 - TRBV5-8 CASSRDRRVQFF TGTGCCAGCAGCCGGGACAGGCGGGTGCAGTTCTTC